Presented here are 17 T cell receptor beta chains from one specimen sequenced in a study of cytotoxic CD8 clonotypes in ibrutinib-treated CLL. Only in-frame clones appear in the TCRdb table, and some are missing; sequencing was by immunoSEQ multiplex PCR. Seen here are hundreds of thousands of clones, around three quarters observed once, and the top ten hold 15%. The specimen was PBMCs, collected after 24 months of ibrutinib treatment. These receptors all come from a human donor with chronic lymphocytic leukemia.

The J gene is TRBJ1-1, the V gene TRBV29-1, with 8 bases matching TRBD1. Unmatched junction bases numbered 7, after V lost 4 bases and J lost 0 bases. Per the germline V gene, CDR1 is SQVTM and CDR2 is ANQGSEA. The CDR3 length is 15 residues. Written as DNA, the CDR3 is TGCAGCGTTGGAACAGGGGGAGGCCTGAACACTGAAGCTTTCTTT. This gives the protein CSVGTGGGLNTEAFF.

The chain joins TRBV4-3 to TRBJ1-1, with TRBD1 matching 7 bases. This CDR3 has 16 amino acids. Germline CDR1 LGHNA, CDR2 YSLEER. The junction had 13 bases not matched to a gene; V was cut back by 5 bases and J by 4 bases. CDR3 DNA sequence: TGCGCCAGCAGCAAGCGACAGGGAGGGGGCGTCACTGAAGCTTTCTTT. Translation: CASSKRQGGGVTEAFF.

J is TRBJ1-2 and V is TRBV7-2; 7 positions agree with TRBD1. V was pared by 1 base and J by 5 bases, with 4 bases of the junction left unmatched. Germline CDR1 reads SGHTA; CDR2 reads FQGNSA. The CDR3 totals 14 residues. CDR3: CASSLEGQQYGYTF. DNA of the CDR3: TGTGCCAGCAGCTTAGAGGGACAGCAATATGGCTACACCTTC.

The chain employs TRBV9 and TRBJ2-1; TRBD2 aligns across 15 bases. The CDR3 has 17 residues. Germline CDR1 and CDR2: SGDLS and YYNGEE. The trim removed 3 bases at V and 10 bases at J, leaving 11 bases unmatched. The CDR3 spells CASSERTSGREHGEQFF. DNA of the CDR3: TGTGCCAGCAGCGAACGGACTAGCGGGAGGGAACATGGAGAGCAGTTCTTC. Filled out from reference TRBV9 and TRBJ2-1, the complete variable domain reads DSGVTQTPKHLITATGQRVTLRCSPRSGDLSVYWYQQSLDQGLQFLIQYYNGEERAKGNILERFSAQQFPDLHSELNLSSLELGDSALYFCASSERTSGREHGEQFFGPGTRLTVL.

V usage is TRBV28 and J usage is TRBJ2-6; unclear D gene. CDR3 length: 17 residues. Trimming shortened V by 7 bases and J by 0 bases, and 16 bases separated the two germline ends. Germline loops: CDR1 MDHEN, CDR2 SYDVKM. CDR3 loop: CASNTNFDFSGANVLTF. As DNA, the CDR3 is TGTGCCAGCAACACTAATTTTGATTTCTCTGGGGCCAACGTCCTGACTTTC.

The gene calls are TRBV29-1 and TRBJ1-3, with D unclear. The germline V gene encodes CDR1 SQVTM and CDR2 ANQGSEA. The CDR3 covers 13 residues. Trimming stripped 3 bases from V and 1 base from J, with 7 bases between. CDR3 coding DNA: TGCAGCGTTGACTCAGGTTCTGGAAACACCATATATTTT. Translated: CSVDSGSGNTIYF.

CDR3 sequence reads: CASSRRQGFTEAFF. The CDR3 DNA reads TGTGCCAGCAGCCGACGACAGGGGTTCACTGAAGCTTTCTTT. The V gene is TRBV7-2, the J gene TRBJ1-1; 8 bases line up with TRBD1. There are 14 residues in the CDR3. Trimming cost V 5 bases and J 4 bases; bases outside gene matches: 6. Germline loops: CDR1 SGHTA, CDR2 FQGNSA.

The rearrangement joins TRBV18 to TRBJ1-2; D possibly corresponds to TRBD1 (5 bases). Trimming removed 4 bases at V and 0 bases at J, with 9 bases between. Per germline, CDR1 KGHSH and CDR2 LQKENI. The CDR3 spans 14 residues. The chain's CDR3 is CASSQTATNYGYTF. CDR3 DNA sequence: TGTGCCAGCTCACAGACAGCTACTAACTATGGCTACACCTTC.

The rearrangement uses TRBV4-2 and TRBJ2-5; 11 bases align to TRBD2. The CDR3 loop spans 17 amino acids. Germline V gene data show CDR1 as LGHNA and CDR2 as YNFKEQ. V was pared by 3 bases and J by 1 base, with 7 bases of the junction left unmatched. CDR3 amino acids: CASSQGLGLAAQETQYF. CDR3 nucleotide sequence: TGTGCCAGCAGCCAGGGGCTGGGACTAGCGGCCCAAGAGACCCAGTACTTC.

The rearrangement joins TRBV9 to TRBJ1-1, with D unclear. The CDR3 extends over 14 amino acids. The germline V gene encodes CDR1 SGDLS and CDR2 YYNGEE. With 0 bases removed from V and 1 base from J, the gap between germline ends came to 7 bases. The DNA for the CDR3 is TGTGCCAGCAGCGTAGGGTCACAGAACACTGAAGCTTTCTTT. It specifies CASSVGSQNTEAFF.

This clone showed up just once. The gene calls are TRBV9 and TRBJ2-3; 11 bases line up with TRBD2. This CDR3 has 17 amino acids. Looked up from germline, CDR1 is SGDLS and CDR2 is YYNGEE. V gave up 4 bases and J gave up 3 bases; unmatched junction bases: 10. The CDR3 DNA reads as TGTGCCAGCAGCCACTCCGGGACTAGCGGACCGACAGATACGCAGTATTTT. Residues: CASSHSGTSGPTDTQYF.

The chain recombines TRBV30 with TRBJ1-1; possible D gene TRBD1, 5 bases. The V and J ends lost 4 bases and 4 bases respectively, with 16 bases between them. Germline loops: CDR1 GTSNPN, CDR2 SVGIG (reference sequence). The CDR3 is made up of 14 amino acids. The CDR3 is CAWTSQGVGTEAFF. The CDR3 DNA reads as TGTGCCTGGACCTCGCAGGGAGTGGGCACTGAAGCTTTCTTT.

This clone was observed a single time. V is TRBV29-1 and J is TRBJ1-2; unclear D gene. The CDR3 totals 10 residues. V gave up 1 base and J gave up 8 bases, with 5 bases separating them. From germline, CDR1 is SQVTM and CDR2 ANQGSEA. The DNA for the CDR3 is TGCAGCGTTGAAGGGAGCGGCTACACCTTC. Translated, it gives CSVEGSGYTF.

The genes are TRBV7-8 and TRBJ1-2, with unresolved D. Trimming left V 2 bases short and J 3 bases short, with 7 bases between. The germline V gene has CDR1 SGHVS and CDR2 FQNEAQ. The CDR3 has 13 amino acids. CDR3 sequence (DNA): TGTGCCAGCAGCTTACCAGATCACTATGGCTACACCTTC. Translating it yields CASSLPDHYGYTF.

CDR3 sequence: CASSNNIGGDTEAFF. The DNA for the CDR3 is TGTGCCAGCAGTAACAACATTGGGGGAGACACTGAAGCTTTCTTT. The chain recombines TRBV4-2 with TRBJ1-1, with a tentative D call TRBD1 (5 bases). This CDR3 is built from 15 residues. Per germline, CDR1 LGHNA and CDR2 YNFKEQ. V lost 6 bases to trimming and J lost 3 bases, with 17 bases between them.

Remarks on this clone: At one of its ends the junction is not consistent with the germline gene, which may arise from a read error. The rearrangement joins TRBV5-1 to TRBJ2-3; 9 bases are shared with TRBD2. Germline V CDR1 and CDR2: SGHRS, YFSETQ. This CDR3 comprises 15 residues. CDR3 DNA sequence: TGCGCCGGCAGCTGGGGCGGGAGGGAAACAGATACGCAGTATTTT. This gives the protein CAGSWGGRETDTQYF.

The V call is TRBV6-6, the J call TRBJ1-1; 9 bases are a match to TRBD1. The CDR3 loop spans 16 amino acids. The junction had 13 bases not matched to a gene; V was cut back by 7 bases and J by 4 bases. CDR1 is MNHNY and CDR2 is SVGAGI in the germline V gene (reference sequence). CDR3 in DNA: TGTGCCAGCACCTCCGGTCAAGGGACAGGGTCCACTGAAGCTTTCTTT. Its protein product is CASTSGQGTGSTEAFF.